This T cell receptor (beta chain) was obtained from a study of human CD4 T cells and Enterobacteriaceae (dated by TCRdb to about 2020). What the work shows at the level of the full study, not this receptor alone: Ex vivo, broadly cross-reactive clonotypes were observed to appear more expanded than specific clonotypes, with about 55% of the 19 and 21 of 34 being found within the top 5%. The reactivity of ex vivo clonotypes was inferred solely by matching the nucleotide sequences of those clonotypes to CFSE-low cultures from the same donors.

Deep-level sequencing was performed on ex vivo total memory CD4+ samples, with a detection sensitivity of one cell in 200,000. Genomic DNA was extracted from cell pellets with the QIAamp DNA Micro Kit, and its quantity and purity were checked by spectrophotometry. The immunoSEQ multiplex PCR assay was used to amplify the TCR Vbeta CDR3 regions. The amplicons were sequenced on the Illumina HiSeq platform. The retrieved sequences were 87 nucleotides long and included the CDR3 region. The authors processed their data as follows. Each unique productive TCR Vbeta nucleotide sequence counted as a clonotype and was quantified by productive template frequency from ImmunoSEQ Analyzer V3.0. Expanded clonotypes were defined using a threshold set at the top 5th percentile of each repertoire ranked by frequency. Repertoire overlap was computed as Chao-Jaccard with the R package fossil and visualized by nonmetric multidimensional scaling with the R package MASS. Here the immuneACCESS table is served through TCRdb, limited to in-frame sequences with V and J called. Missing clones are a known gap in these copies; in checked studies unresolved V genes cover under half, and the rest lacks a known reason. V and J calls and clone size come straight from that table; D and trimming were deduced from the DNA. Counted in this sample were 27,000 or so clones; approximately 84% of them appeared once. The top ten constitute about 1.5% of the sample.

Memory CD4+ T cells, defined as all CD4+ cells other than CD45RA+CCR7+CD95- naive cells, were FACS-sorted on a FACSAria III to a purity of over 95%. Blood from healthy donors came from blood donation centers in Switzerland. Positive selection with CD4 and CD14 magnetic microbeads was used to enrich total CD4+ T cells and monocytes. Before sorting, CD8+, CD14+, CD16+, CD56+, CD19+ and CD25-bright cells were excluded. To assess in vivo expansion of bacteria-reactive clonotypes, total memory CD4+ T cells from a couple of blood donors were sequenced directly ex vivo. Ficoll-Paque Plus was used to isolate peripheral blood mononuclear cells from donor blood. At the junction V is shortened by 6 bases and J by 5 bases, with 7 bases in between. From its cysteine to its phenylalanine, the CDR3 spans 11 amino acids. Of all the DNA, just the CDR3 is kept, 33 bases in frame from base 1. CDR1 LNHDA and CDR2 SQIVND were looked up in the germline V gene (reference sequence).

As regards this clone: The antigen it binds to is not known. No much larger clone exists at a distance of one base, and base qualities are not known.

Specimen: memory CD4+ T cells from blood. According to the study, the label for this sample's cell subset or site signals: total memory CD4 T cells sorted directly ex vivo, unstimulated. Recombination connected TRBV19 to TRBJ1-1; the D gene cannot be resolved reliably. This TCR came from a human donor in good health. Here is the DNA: TGTGCCAGTAGCGGTGGGACTGAAGCTTTCTTT. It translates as CASSGGTEAFF.